This T cell receptor beta chain was recovered during a study of identical twins. This CDR3 is 15 amino acids long. Germline V CDR1 and CDR2: MNHNS, SASEGT. Trimming removed 6 bases from V and 1 base from J, with 15 bases in between. This clonotype was counted between two and nine times. TCRdb processed the 5' RACE reads anew with MiXCR; each CDR3 protein has one entry. The sample includes 500,000 to 600,000 distinct CDR3 sequences, 22% seen only once; the top ten take 0.91%. The same sample was also studied in work on T cells expressing NK-cell markers.

Sample: CD4+ T cells sorted from blood. This TCR was sampled from a woman between 18 and 29 years old in good health. The chain recombines TRBV6-1 with TRBJ1-1, with D tentatively TRBD1 (5 bases). As DNA, the CDR3 is TGTGCCAGCAGACCCTCGACAGAAGCGAACACTGAAGCTTTCTTT. Translated: CASRPSTEANTEAFF.